This record looks at one T cell receptor (beta chain) sequence and its context. CDR3 length: 16 amino acids. Trimming left V 7 bases short and J 0 bases short, with 15 bases between. CDR1 is MNHEY, CDR2 SVGEGT, per germline. This sample stems from a study of blood T cell repertoires in COVID-19. Study at large: The United States, Italy and Spain were the sources of the acute and convalescent COVID-19 samples.

Data came from immunoSEQ multiplex PCR; TCRdb stores just in-frame clones and leaves some out. The repertoire has some 270,000 clones, roughly 80% of them found once; the top ten carry approximately 3.6%. Categorization into cohorts depended on clinical history that participants reported. The specimen was PBMCs or T cells enriched from blood (not recorded which). This sequence was found in a man aged 50 to 59 who had recovered from COVID-19. J is TRBJ2-2 and V is TRBV6-2 or TRBV6-3, with a tentative D call TRBD2 (5 bases). The CDR3 DNA reads TGTGCCAGCACCCCACTTAGCGTCGCGAACACCGGGGAGCTGTTTTTT. Encoded protein: CASTPLSVANTGELFF.